What follows is one TCR beta chain and its context. TCRdb's copy holds only in-frame clones and misses some; the assay was immunoSEQ multiplex PCR. The table includes about 110,000 clones, 70% to 90% detected once. The CDR3 has 12 amino acids. Germline V gene lookup returns CDR1 SQVTM and CDR2 ANQGSEA. Trimming took 8 bases from V and 2 from J, leaving 12 bases between them. The sample comes from a study of blood T cell repertoires in COVID-19. The receptor's source is a human donor in a cohort sampled during active COVID-19. The material sequenced was peripheral blood. This chain links TRBV29-1 with TRBJ1-1; no definite D call. The CDR3 DNA reads as TGCAGCACCGGGAGACTTAACACTGAAGCTTTCTTT. This codes for CSTGRLNTEAFF.